This TCR beta chain was sequenced for a study of T cells in Graves' hyperthyroidism and ophthalmopathy (dated by TCRdb to about 2019). In terms of the full investigation: Peripheral blood was sampled at the time of initial diagnosis, prior to any treatment. To identify TCR V-J signatures that set the groups apart, the researchers used a discovery cohort of 100 patients, made up of about 44 with Graves' ophthalmopathy and 57 with stable Graves' hyperthyroidism. Whether ophthalmopathy could be predicted prospectively was tested in an independent validation cohort made up of roughly 20 hyperthyroidism patients plus 17 patients who later progressed to ophthalmopathy. The 100 or so discovery patients were divided at random into training and test sets in a 7:3 ratio. In several Graves' hyperthyroidism patients, the study also compared T-cell repertoires from thyroid tissue with T-cell repertoires from blood. Following sampling, methimazole starting at 30 mg daily was given to hyperthyroidism patients, and high-dose intravenous methylprednisolone was given to ophthalmopathy patients. TCR Vbeta CDR3 sequencing of 135 peripheral blood samples (fewer than 45 ophthalmopathy, 75 hyperthyroidism and roughly 17 progressor patients) is reported in the paper. Overall results and qualifications from the work: No statistical method was used to set the sample size in advance, and investigators knew the group allocation. Most expanded thyroid clonotypes (frequency above 0.001) were also detected in blood, suggesting blood repertoires may reflect thyroid immune responses. In validation, the model predicted progression to ophthalmopathy with roughly 70% sensitivity and 72% to 75% specificity, a median of around 6.6 months before onset. A model built on a 13 V-J signature distinguished ophthalmopathy from stable hyperthyroidism, reaching about 88% sensitivity and around 82% specificity in cross-validation and 80%/75% in testing.

The CDR3 goes from the cysteine to the phenylalanine over 14 residues. Only the CDR3 part of the read is kept: 42 bases, read in frame from the first base. Trimming removed 5 bases from V and 4 bases from J; the gene matches leave 6 bases unexplained. Per the germline V gene, ENHRY is the CDR1 and SYGVKD is the CDR2. This clonotype was picked up many times. What this receptor recognizes is not known. Base quality data are lacking; no much larger clone is found one base away. Moderately to severely active disease, a Clinical Activity Score of at least 3, a NOSPECS grade of at least 4, and a duration under 3 months were present in ophthalmopathy patients. Any patient with an uncontrolled infection, another autoimmune disease, pregnancy or lactation was excluded. Diagnoses were based on clinical symptoms, serum thyroxine and TRAb, thyroid ultrasound and orbital computed tomography. PBMCs were separated from roughly 10 ml of fresh peripheral blood using Ficoll-Paque density gradient centrifugation. Trizol reagent was used to extract total RNA, and RNA quality was then checked on an Agilent 2100 Bioanalyzer.

The TCR beta CDR3 regions were amplified from the RNA transcripts. A first-round RT-PCR of the TCR CDR3 used the HTBI primer set with the Qiagen OneStep RT-PCR kit. Libraries were constructed in a second round of multiplex PCR, after which size selection and purification were carried out. Paired-end sequencing of the libraries was performed with 100 bp reads on an Illumina HiSeq2000. On the authors' methods: SOAPnuke was used to process the raw data, with reads discarded if the reads contained adapters or uncalled bases, had a mean Phred below 15, or lacked an exact constant-primer or identifier match. High-quality paired reads were merged using COPE v1.2.5, and each unique nucleotide sequence was defined as a clonotype. MiTCR v1.1 was used to align clonotypes to the IMGT TRBV, TRBD and TRBJ reference segments. Analysis was restricted to V-J combinations with a frequency above 0.0001, which covered 99.2% of repertoires. The TCS score was defined as the ratio of F50 (clonal expansion) to E x V (chaos), calculated using BLOSUM62-based TCRdist between CDR3 peptides within each V-J. Welch's t-statistics and random forest reduced some 510 V-J features to 13, which were used in a naive Bayes classifier (R e1071). The public reads were run again by TCRdb, first through fastp at Q25 and then through MiXCR, and only productive beta chains were kept. Under each unique CDR3 protein, matching rows form one entry showing the most common genes and DNA. These V and J calls derive from TCRdb rather than the authors' analysis. In all, the sample holds about 520,000 distinct CDR3 sequences, and approximately 25% of those were seen once. The ten largest clones add up to roughly 12% of the sample.

Sequenced: blood. This chain joins TRBV10-3 to TRBJ2-7, with TRBD1 identical over 9 junction bases. The sequence derives from a young woman with Graves' ophthalmopathy. The CDR3 corresponds to CAISSGTGTYEQYF. DNA sequence: TGTGCCATCAGTTCCGGGACAGGGACTTACGAGCAGTACTTC.